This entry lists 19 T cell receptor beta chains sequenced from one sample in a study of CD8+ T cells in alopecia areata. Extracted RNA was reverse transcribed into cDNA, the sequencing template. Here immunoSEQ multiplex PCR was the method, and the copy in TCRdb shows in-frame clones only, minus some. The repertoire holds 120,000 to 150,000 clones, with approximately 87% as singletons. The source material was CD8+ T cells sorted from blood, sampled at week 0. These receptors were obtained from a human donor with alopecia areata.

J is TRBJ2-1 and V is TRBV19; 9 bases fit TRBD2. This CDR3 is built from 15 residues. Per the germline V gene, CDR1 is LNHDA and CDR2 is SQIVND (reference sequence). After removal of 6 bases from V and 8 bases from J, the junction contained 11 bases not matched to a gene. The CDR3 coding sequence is TGTGCCAGTAGCCAGGGTGCGGGAGGGGTAGATGAGCAGTTCTTC. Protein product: CASSQGAGGVDEQFF.

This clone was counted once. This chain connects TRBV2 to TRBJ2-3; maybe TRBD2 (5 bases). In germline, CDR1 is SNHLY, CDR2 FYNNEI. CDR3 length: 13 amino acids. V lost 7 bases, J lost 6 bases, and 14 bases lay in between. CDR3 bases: TGTGCCAGCATCGGACTCCTTCAGGATACGCAGTATTTT. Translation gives CASIGLLQDTQYF.

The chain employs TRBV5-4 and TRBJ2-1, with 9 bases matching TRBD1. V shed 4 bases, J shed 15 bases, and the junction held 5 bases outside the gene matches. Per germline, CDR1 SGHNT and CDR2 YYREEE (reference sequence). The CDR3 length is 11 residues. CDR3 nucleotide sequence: TGTGCCAGCAGCCATGGGACAGGGTCGTTCTTC. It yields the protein CASSHGTGSFF. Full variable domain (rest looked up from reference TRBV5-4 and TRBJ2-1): ETGVTQSPTHLIKTRGQQVTLRCSSQSGHNTVSWYQQALGQGPQFIFQYYREEENGRGNFPPRFSGLQFPNYSSELNVNALELDDSALYLCASSHGTGSFFGPGTRLTVL.

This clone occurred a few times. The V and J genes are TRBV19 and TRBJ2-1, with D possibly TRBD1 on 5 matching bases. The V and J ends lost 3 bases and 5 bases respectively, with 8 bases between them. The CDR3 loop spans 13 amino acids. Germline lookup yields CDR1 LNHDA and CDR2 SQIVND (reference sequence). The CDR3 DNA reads TGTGCCAGTAGTATGAGCAGGGACAATGAGCAGTTCTTC. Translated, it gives CASSMSRDNEQFF.

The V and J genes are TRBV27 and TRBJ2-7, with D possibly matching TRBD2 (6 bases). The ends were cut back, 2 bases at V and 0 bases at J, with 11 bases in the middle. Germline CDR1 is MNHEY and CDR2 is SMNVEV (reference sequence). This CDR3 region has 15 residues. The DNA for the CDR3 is TGTGCCAGCAGTTTAGATGCGGGGCCCTCCTACGAGCAGTACTTC. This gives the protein CASSLDAGPSYEQYF.

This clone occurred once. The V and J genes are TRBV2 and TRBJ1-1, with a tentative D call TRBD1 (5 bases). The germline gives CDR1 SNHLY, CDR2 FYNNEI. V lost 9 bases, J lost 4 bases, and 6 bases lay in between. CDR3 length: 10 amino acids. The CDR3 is CASQGTEAFF. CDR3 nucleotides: TGTGCCAGTCAGGGCACTGAAGCTTTCTTT.

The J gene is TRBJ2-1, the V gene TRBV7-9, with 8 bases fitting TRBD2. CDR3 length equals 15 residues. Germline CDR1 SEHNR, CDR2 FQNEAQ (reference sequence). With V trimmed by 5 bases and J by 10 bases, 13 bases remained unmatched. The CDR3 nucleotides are TGTGCCAGCAGCGGGGCACCGGGACTAGAGAAGGAGCAGTTCTTC. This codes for CASSGAPGLEKEQFF. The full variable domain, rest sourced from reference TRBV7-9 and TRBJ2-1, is DTGVSQNPRHKITKRGQNVTFRCDPISEHNRLYWYRQTLGQGPEFLTYFQNEAQLEKSRLLSDRFSAERPKGSFSTLEIQRTEQGDSAMYLCASSGAPGLEKEQFFGPGTRLTVL.

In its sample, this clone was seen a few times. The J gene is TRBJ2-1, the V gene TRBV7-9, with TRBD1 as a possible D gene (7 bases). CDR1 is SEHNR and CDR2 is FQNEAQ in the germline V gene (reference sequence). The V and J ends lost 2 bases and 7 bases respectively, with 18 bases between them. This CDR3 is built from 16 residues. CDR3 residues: CASSLIAAGGNNEQFF. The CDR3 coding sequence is TGTGCCAGCAGCTTAATTGCGGCAGGGGGGAATAATGAGCAGTTCTTC.

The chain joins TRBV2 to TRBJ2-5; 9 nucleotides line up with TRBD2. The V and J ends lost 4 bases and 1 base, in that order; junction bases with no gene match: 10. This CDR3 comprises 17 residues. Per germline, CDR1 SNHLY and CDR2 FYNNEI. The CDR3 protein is CASSAASGTTIQETQYF. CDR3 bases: TGTGCCAGCAGTGCGGCTAGCGGGACGACTATCCAAGAGACCCAGTACTTC.

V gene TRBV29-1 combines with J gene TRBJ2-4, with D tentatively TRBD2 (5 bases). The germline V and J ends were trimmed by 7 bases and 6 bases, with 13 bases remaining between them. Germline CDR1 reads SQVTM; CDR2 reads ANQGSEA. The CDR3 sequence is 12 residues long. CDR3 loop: CSAGNEGNIQYF. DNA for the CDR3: TGCAGCGCCGGGAATGAGGGAAACATTCAGTACTTC.

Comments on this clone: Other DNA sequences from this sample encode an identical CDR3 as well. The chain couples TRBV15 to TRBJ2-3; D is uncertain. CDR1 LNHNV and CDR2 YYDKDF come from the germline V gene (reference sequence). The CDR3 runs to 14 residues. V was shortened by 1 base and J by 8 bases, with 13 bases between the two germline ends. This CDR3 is CATSRGIGGTTQYF. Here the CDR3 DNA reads TGTGCCACCAGCAGAGGGATTGGCGGTACTACGCAGTATTTT.

The CDR3, as DNA: TGCGCCAGCAGCCAAGAGCTAGGGACAGGCACAGATACGCAGTATTTT. It encodes CASSQELGTGTDTQYF. The rearrangement links TRBV4-1 to TRBJ2-3, with TRBD1 identical over 7 bases. The junction had 4 bases not matched to a gene; V was cut back by 0 bases and J by 1 base. Germline V gene data show CDR1 as MGHRA and CDR2 as YSYEKL. The CDR3 loop spans 16 amino acids.

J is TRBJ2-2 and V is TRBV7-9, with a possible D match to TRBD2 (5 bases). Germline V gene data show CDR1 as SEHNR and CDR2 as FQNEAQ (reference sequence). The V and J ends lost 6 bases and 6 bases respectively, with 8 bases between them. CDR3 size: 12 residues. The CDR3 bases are TGTGCCAGCAGTTCGGGGTCCGGGGAGCTGTTTTTT. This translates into CASSSGSGELFF.

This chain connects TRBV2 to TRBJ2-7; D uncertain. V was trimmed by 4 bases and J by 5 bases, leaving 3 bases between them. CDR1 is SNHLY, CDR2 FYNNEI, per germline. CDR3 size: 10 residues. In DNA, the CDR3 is TGTGCCAGCAGTGTCCACGAGCAGTACTTC. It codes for CASSVHEQYF.

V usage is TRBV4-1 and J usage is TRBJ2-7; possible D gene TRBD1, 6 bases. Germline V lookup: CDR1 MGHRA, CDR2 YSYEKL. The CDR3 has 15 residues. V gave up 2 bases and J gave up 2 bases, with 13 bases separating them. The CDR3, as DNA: TGCGCCAGCAGCCAAACCCAACAGGGACCCTACGAGCAGTACTTC. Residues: CASSQTQQGPYEQYF.

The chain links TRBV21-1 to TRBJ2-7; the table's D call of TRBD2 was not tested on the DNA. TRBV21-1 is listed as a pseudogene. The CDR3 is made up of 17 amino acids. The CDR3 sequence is CASSFEIGLGVFYEQYF. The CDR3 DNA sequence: TGTGCCAGCAGCTTTGAAATTGGACTGGGTGTTTTCTACGAGCAGTACTTC.

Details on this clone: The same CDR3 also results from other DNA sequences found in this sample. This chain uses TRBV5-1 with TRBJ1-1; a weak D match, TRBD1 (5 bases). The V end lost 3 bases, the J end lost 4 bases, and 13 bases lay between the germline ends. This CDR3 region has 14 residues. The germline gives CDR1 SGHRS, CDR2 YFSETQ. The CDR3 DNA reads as TGCGCCAGCAGCTCCGGGACGGGTCCCACTGAAGCTTTCTTT. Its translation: CASSSGTGPTEAFF.

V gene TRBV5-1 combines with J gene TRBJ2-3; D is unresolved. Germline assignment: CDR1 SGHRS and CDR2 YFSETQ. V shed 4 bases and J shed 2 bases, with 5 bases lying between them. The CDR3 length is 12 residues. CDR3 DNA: TGCGCCAGCAGCAATATCACAGATACGCAGTATTTT. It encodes CASSNITDTQYF.

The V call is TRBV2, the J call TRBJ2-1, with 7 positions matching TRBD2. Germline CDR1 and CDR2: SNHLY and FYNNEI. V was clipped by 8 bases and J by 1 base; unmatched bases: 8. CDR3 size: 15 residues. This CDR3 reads CASGVTRGSYNEQFF. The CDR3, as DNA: TGTGCCAGCGGAGTTACGCGGGGGTCCTACAATGAGCAGTTCTTC.